This T cell receptor beta chain was sequenced during a study of PD-L1 blockade in urothelial cancer. Method: immunoSEQ multiplex PCR; TCRdb's copy keeps in-frame clones and lacks some. The sample carries roughly 120,000 clones, 80% to 90% recorded once. The V end lost 3 bases, the J end lost 0 bases, and 5 bases lay between the germline ends. Germline CDR1 reads MNHEY; CDR2 reads SMNVEV (reference sequence). There are 13 residues in the CDR3. Time point denoted: peripheral blood 6 weeks after treatment start. The chain combines TRBV27 with TRBJ1-1; D remains unclear. The specimen was PBMCs, collected around atezolizumab (anti-PD-L1) treatment. The TCR comes from a man aged 55 to 70 with urothelial cancer. The DNA of the CDR3 is TGTGCCAGCAGTTTTCAGATGAACACTGAAGCTTTCTTT. It translates to CASSFQMNTEAFF.